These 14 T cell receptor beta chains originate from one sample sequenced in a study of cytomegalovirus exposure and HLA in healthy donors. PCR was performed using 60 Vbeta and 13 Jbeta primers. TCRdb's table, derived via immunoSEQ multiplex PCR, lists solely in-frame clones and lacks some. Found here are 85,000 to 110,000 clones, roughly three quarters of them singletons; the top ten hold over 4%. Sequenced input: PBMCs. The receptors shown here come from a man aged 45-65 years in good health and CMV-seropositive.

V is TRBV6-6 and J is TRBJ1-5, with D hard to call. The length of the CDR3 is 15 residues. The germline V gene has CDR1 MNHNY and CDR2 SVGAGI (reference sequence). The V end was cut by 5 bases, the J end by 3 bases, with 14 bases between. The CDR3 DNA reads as TGTGCCAGCAGTACCCCGGGAGGGAACAATCAGCCCCAGCATTTT. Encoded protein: CASSTPGGNNQPQHF.

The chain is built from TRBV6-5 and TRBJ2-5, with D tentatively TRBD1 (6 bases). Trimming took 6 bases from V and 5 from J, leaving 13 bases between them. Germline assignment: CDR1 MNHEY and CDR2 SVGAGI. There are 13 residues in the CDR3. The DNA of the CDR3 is TGTGCCAGCAGCACAGGGAAGTGGGAGACCCAGTACTTC. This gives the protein CASSTGKWETQYF.

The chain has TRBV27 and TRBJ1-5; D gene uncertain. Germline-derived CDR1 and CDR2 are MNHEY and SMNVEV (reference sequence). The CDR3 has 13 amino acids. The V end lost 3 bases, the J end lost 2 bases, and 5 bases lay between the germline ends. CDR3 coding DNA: TGTGCCAGCAGTTTCGTTGGCAATCAGCCCCAGCATTTT. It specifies CASSFVGNQPQHF.

CDR3 region: CATTSLLDSYEQYF. The CDR3 DNA is TGTGCCACCACATCCCTTCTAGACTCCTACGAGCAGTACTTC. The chain recombines TRBV10-3 with TRBJ2-7; D is unclear. Germline V gene sequence: CDR1 ENHRY, CDR2 SYGVKD. V was shortened by 10 bases and J by 0 bases, with 16 bases between the two germline ends. This CDR3 is built from 14 residues.

CDR3 region: CASSDDWIRAGEQFF. The CDR3, as DNA: TGTGCCAGCAGTGATGACTGGATAAGGGCGGGTGAGCAGTTCTTC. V usage is TRBV2 and J usage is TRBJ2-1; TRBD2 might be the D (5 bases). The V end lost 3 bases, the J end lost 9 bases, and 18 bases lay between the germline ends. The CDR3 covers 15 residues. The germline CDR1 and CDR2 sequences are SNHLY and FYNNEI.

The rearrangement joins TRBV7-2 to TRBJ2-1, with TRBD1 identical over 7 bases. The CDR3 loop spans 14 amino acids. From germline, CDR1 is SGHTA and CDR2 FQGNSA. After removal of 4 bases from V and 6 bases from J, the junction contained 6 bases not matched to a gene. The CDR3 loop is CASSWGQIGNEQFF. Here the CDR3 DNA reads TGTGCCAGCAGCTGGGGACAGATCGGCAATGAGCAGTTCTTC.

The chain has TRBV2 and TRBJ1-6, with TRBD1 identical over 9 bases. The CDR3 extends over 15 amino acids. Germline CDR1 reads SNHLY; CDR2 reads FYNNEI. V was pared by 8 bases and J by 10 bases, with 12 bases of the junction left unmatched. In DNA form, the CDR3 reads TGTGCCAGCGGCCGAGGGGACAGGGATTCCTCACCCCTCCACTTT. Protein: CASGRGDRDSSPLHF.

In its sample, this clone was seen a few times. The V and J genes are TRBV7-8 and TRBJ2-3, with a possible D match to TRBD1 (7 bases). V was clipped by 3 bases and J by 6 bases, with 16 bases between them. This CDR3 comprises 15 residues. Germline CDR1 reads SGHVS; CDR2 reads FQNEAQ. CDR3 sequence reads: CASSLRDSGYDTQYF. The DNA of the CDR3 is TGTGCCAGCAGCTTGCGGGACAGTGGGTACGATACGCAGTATTTT.

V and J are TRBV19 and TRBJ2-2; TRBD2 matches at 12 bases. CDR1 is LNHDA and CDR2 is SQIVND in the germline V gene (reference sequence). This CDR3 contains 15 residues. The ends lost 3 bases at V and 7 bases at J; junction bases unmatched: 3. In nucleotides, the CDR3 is TGTGCCAGTAGTATGACTAGCGGGAGAGGCGGGGAGCTGTTTTTT. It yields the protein CASSMTSGRGGELFF.

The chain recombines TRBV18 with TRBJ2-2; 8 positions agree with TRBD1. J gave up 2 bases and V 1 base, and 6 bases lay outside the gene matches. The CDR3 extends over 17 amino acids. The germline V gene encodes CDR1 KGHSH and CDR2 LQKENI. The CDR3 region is CASSPLGQGGNTGELFF. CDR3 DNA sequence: TGTGCCAGCTCACCACTTGGACAGGGCGGCAACACCGGGGAGCTGTTTTTT.

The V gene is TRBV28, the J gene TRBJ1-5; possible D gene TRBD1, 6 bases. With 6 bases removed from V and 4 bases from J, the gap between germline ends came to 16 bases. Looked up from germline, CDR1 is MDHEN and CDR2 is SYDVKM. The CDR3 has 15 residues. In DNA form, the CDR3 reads TGTGCCAGCAGAAATTACCGGACAGATAATCAGCCCCAGCATTTT. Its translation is CASRNYRTDNQPQHF.

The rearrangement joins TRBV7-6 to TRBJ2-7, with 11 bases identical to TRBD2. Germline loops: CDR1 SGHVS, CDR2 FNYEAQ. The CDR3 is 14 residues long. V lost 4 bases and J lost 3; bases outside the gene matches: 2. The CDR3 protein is CASSSGTSGYEQYF. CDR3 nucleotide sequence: TGTGCCAGCAGCTCCGGGACTAGCGGCTACGAGCAGTACTTC.

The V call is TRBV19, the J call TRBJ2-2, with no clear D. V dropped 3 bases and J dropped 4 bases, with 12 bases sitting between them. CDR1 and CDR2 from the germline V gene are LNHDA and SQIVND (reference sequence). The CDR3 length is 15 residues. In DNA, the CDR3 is TGTGCCAGTAGTATCCGACACACGAGCACCGGGGAGCTGTTTTTT. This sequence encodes CASSIRHTSTGELFF.

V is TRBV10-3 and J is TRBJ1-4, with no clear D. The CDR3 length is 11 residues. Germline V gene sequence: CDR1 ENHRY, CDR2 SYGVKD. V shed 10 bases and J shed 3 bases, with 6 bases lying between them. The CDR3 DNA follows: TGTGCCACTAGTCCTAATGAAAAACTGTTTTTT. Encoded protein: CATSPNEKLFF.